This TCR beta chain was retrieved from a study of blood T cell repertoires in COVID-19. The overall study: Sites in the United States, Italy and Spain provided acute and convalescent COVID-19 samples.

V lost 4 bases to trimming and J lost 8 bases; unmatched junction nucleotides: 10. The CDR3 consists of 17 residues. Germline V CDR1 and CDR2: KGHDR, SFDVKD. The table came from immunoSEQ multiplex PCR; TCRdb's copy has only in-frame clones and leaves some out. The sample shows some 120,000 clones, more than 90% of them seen only once. The V gene is TRBV24-1, the J gene TRBJ2-1; 13 positions agree with TRBD2. The TCR sequence derives from a man aged 45 to 65 with active COVID-19. Input material: peripheral blood. This chain's CDR3 is CATSDLGLAGAGDEQFF. The CDR3 bases are TGTGCCACCAGTGACCTAGGACTAGCGGGAGCTGGAGATGAGCAGTTCTTC.